The 5 T cell receptor beta chains given below trace back to one sample, sequenced in a study of blood T cell repertoires in COVID-19. Assay: immunoSEQ multiplex PCR; the TCRdb copy retains only in-frame clones and omits some. The sample lists roughly 160,000 clones, 65% to 90% seen once, with roughly 7.8% in the top ten. The sample consisted of peripheral blood. These receptors all come from a man between 60 and 75 years old with acute or convalescent COVID-19.

The chain has TRBV18 and TRBJ1-1; 8 bases are a match to TRBD1. V trimming: 1 base; J trimming: 10 bases; junction bases outside the gene matches: 14. The CDR3 consists of 16 residues. Per germline, CDR1 KGHSH and CDR2 LQKENI. In DNA, the CDR3 is TGTGCCAGCTCACCACGTCCCACCGCCAGGGGGCAGGTAGCTTTCTTT. It yields the protein CASSPRPTARGQVAFF. The entire variable domain, with the rest obtained from reference TRBV18 and TRBJ1-1, is as follows: NAGVMQNPRHLVRRRGQEARLRCSPMKGHSHVYWYRQLPEEGLKFMVYLQKENIIDESGMPKERFSAEFPKEGPSILRIQQVVRGDSAAYFCASSPRPTARGQVAFFGQGTRLTVV.

A remark on this clone: The same CDR3 can be traced to other DNA sequences in this sample. The genes are TRBV28 and TRBJ1-5, with 8 bases matching TRBD1. CDR1 is MDHEN and CDR2 is SYDVKM in the germline V gene. V shed 4 bases and J 4 bases; nucleotides not matched to a gene: 3. The CDR3 sequence is 14 residues long. CDR3 residues: CASSSTGGNQPQHF. CDR3 DNA: TGTGCCAGCAGTTCCACAGGGGGGAATCAGCCCCAGCATTTT. The whole variable domain, filled in from reference TRBV28 and TRBJ1-5, reads DVKVTQSSRYLVKRTGEKVFLECVQDMDHENMFWYRQDPGLGLRLIYFSYDVKMKEKGDIPEGYSVSREKKERFSLILESASTNQTSMYLCASSSTGGNQPQHFGDGTRLSIL.

The chain recombines TRBV28 with TRBJ1-3, with no clear D. The germline V and J ends were trimmed by 3 bases and 3 bases, with 12 bases remaining between them. Germline CDR1 is MDHEN and CDR2 is SYDVKM. This CDR3 contains 15 residues. CDR3 DNA: TGTGCCAGCAGTTTTGGGAACGCGGGTGGAAACACCATATATTTT. Translated, it gives CASSFGNAGGNTIYF.

This rearrangement joins TRBV7-8 to TRBJ1-4; 8 bases align to TRBD1. V dropped 5 bases and J dropped 7; count of bases not matched to a gene: 6. The CDR3 totals 14 residues. Per the germline V gene, CDR1 is SGHVS and CDR2 is FQNEAQ. The CDR3 sequence: CASSLQGAGEKLFF. The CDR3 DNA reads TGTGCCAGCAGCCTCCAGGGGGCCGGTGAAAAACTGTTTTTT.

The chain carries TRBV28 and TRBJ1-1; D unresolved. V lost 2 bases to trimming and J lost 2 bases, with 9 bases between them. This CDR3 is built from 14 residues. Germline lookup yields CDR1 MDHEN and CDR2 SYDVKM. CDR3 nucleotides: TGTGCCAGCAGTTTAGTGGCGGGCAACACTGAAGCTTTCTTT. Translation: CASSLVAGNTEAFF. Drawing the rest from reference TRBV28 and TRBJ1-1, the complete variable domain is DVKVTQSSRYLVKRTGEKVFLECVQDMDHENMFWYRQDPGLGLRLIYFSYDVKMKEKGDIPEGYSVSREKKERFSLILESASTNQTSMYLCASSLVAGNTEAFFGQGTRLTVV.